The source of this T cell receptor (beta chain) is a study of a mutant IDH1 vaccine in newly diagnosed glioma. Study background: Vaccine dosing followed radiotherapy by 4-6 weeks, or accompanied temozolomide cycles.

The V and J ends lost 1 base and 8 bases respectively, with 18 bases between them. The germline V gene has CDR1 SGHTA and CDR2 FQGNSA. This CDR3 region has 16 residues. In the case of this clone: The target antigen is unknown.

This table comes from immunoSEQ multiplex PCR, and its TCRdb copy is limited to in-frame clones, with some not included. The sample holds about 56,000 clones; 60% to 80% are singletons and the top ten take roughly 5%. Time point of the sample: week 47, end of study. Vaccination used 300 ug of mutant IDH1 20-mer peptide per dose, with topical imiquimod. The patients were given eight vaccinations, one each in weeks 1, 3, 5, 7, 11, 15, 19 and 23. The origin of this receptor is a middle-aged man with glioma. The V call is TRBV7-2, the J call TRBJ2-1; TRBD2 might be the D (5 bases). Specimen: PBMCs, collected from a glioma patient whose treatment included an IDH1 peptide vaccine. The CDR3, as DNA: TGTGCCAGCAGCTTAGTCGGGATTAGTATCATGGATGAGCAGTTCTTC. Translated, it gives CASSLVGISIMDEQFF.